These 5 T cell receptor beta chains share one sample of origin, sequenced in a study of cytomegalovirus exposure and HLA in healthy donors. PCR amplification relied on 60 Vbeta primers (plus 13 Jbeta primers). Sequencing was performed with immunoSEQ multiplex PCR; in TCRdb, only in-frame clones are kept and a portion is missing. The table records some 130,000 clones, 77% of them present only once. Sequencing input: PBMCs. All receptors derive from a male donor in good health and CMV-seropositive.

Concerning this clone itself: One end of the junction is discordant with germline, which a read error may explain. The chain uses TRBV7-9 and TRBJ2-7; 9 nucleotides agree with TRBD2. The CDR3 runs 16 residues. CDR1 and CDR2 from the germline V gene are SEHNR and FQNEAQ (reference sequence). Here the CDR3 DNA reads TGTTCCAGCAGCCTGGTAGCGGGAGTGCTAACCTACGAGCAGTACTTC. It codes for CSSSLVAGVLTYEQYF.

V is TRBV28 and J is TRBJ2-2, with D unresolved. The germline V gene has CDR1 MDHEN and CDR2 SYDVKM. The CDR3 spans 14 residues. Trimming stripped 2 bases from V and 6 bases from J, with 10 bases between. The CDR3 DNA reads TGTGCCAGCAGTTTAATTAGCAAGTCCGGGGAGCTGTTTTTT. Translating it yields CASSLISKSGELFF.

This rearrangement joins TRBV5-1 to TRBJ1-2; 10 bases match TRBD1. The ends lost 4 bases at V and 6 bases at J; junction bases unmatched: 6. Germline CDR1 is SGHRS and CDR2 is YFSETQ. The CDR3 has 14 residues. CDR3 in DNA: TGCGCCAGCAGCCACCCGGGACAGGGGAATGGCTACACCTTC. Translated, it gives CASSHPGQGNGYTF.

This clone was detected a few times. Its ends do not fully match the called genes, so a read error is possible. The chain is built from TRBV28 and TRBJ2-6; weak D call: TRBD2 (6 bases). Germline CDR1 MDHEN, CDR2 SYDVKM. The CDR3 contains 15 residues. The CDR3 sequence is CASSPPGDGANGLTF. The CDR3 DNA sequence: TGTGCCAGCAGTCCTCCGGGGGATGGGGCCAACGGCCTGACTTTC. The full variable domain, in which reference TRBV28 and TRBJ2-6 provide the parts outside the CDR3, is DVKVTQSSRYLVKRTGEKVFLECVQDMDHENMFWYRQDPGLGLRLIYFSYDVKMKEKGDIPEGYSVSREKKERFSLILESASTNQTSMYLCASSPPGDGANGLTFGAGSRLTVL.

The chain recombines TRBV7-9 with TRBJ1-1; D perhaps matches TRBD1 (5 bases). Germline V gene sequence: CDR1 SEHNR, CDR2 FQNEAQ (reference sequence). V gave up 3 bases and J gave up 1 base, with 12 bases separating them. The CDR3 covers 15 residues. CDR3 nucleotides: TGTGCCAGCAGCTTGTTAGGAGGGGAGAACACTGAAGCTTTCTTT. The encoded protein is CASSLLGGENTEAFF.